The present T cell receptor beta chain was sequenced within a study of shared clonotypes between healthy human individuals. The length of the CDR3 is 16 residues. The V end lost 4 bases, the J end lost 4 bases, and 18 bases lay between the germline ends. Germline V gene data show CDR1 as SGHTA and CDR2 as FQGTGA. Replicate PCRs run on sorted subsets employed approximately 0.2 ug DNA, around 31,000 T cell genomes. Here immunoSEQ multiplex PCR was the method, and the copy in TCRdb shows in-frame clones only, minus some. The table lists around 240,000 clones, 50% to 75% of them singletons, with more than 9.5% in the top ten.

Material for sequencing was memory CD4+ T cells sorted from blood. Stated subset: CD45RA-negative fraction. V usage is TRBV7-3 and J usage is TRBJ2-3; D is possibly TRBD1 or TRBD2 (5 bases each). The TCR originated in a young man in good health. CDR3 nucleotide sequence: TGTGCCAGCAGCTCGGGGTACAGGTCGGTTGCAGATACGCAGTATTTT. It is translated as CASSSGYRSVADTQYF. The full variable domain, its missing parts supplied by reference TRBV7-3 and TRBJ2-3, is GAGVSQTPSNKVTEKGKYVELRCDPISGHTALYWYRQSLGQGPEFLIYFQGTGAADDSGLPNDRFFAVRPEGSVSTLKIQRTERGDSAVYLCASSSGYRSVADTQYFGPGTRLTVL.